Reported below is one T cell receptor beta chain. Participants' reported clinical history set cohort assignment. The data belong to a study of blood T cell repertoires in COVID-19. Sequencing used immunoSEQ multiplex PCR; TCRdb keeps in-frame clones, though not all of them. The table includes under 200,000 clones, about 83% detected once. The sequence came from a woman aged 50 to 60 in a cohort exposed to, infected with or recovered from COVID-19 (not recorded which). The sequenced sample consisted of PBMCs or T cells enriched from blood (not recorded which).

CDR3 region: CASGGQLSYGYTF. The CDR3 bases are TGTGCCTCGGGTGGACAGCTATCCTATGGCTACACCTTC. The chain combines TRBV28 with TRBJ1-2; weak D call: TRBD1 (6 bases). Germline loops: CDR1 MDHEN, CDR2 SYDVKM. The CDR3 runs to 13 residues. Trimming pared 11 bases from V and 4 bases from J, leaving 17 bases between.